This T cell receptor (beta chain) was found in a study of radiation and T cells in renal cell carcinoma. Treatment in this sample: treatment-naive control, cytoreductive nephrectomy. Some clones are missing from TCRdb's copy, which holds only in-frame ones; the method was immunoSEQ multiplex PCR. The table has thousands of clones, roughly 61% seen once. The sample consisted of tumor tissue, taken from a patient whose treatment was nephrectomy without radiotherapy. The sequence was collected from an older woman with renal cell carcinoma.

The CDR3 bases are TGTGCCAGCAGCCTTACAGGAAACCCTACATATGGCTACACCTTC. It is translated as CASSLTGNPTYGYTF. The rearrangement links TRBV7-3 to TRBJ1-2, with D possibly matching TRBD1 (5 bases). Germline lookup yields CDR1 SGHTA and CDR2 FQGTGA. Trimming left V 5 bases short and J 5 bases short, with 18 bases between. CDR3 length: 15 amino acids.